This TCR beta chain was recovered during a study of cytomegalovirus exposure and HLA in healthy donors. About the research overall: Among approximately 390 genotyped donors, approximately 80% fell in the Caucasian-associated ancestry cluster. General observations from the study: Most subjects had HLA-A and HLA-B alleles reportedly predicted accurately by TCR beta sequences. The study found most TCR sequences rare, yet found some public TCRs in many donors. It was about 150 TCR beta chains that were listed as cytomegalovirus-associated.

CDR1 and CDR2 (germline): SQVTM, ANQGSEA. There are 16 residues in the CDR3. V was pared by 1 base and J by 7 bases, with 9 bases of the junction left unmatched. The PCR made use of 60 Vbeta and 13 Jbeta primers. Sequencing used immunoSEQ multiplex PCR; TCRdb keeps in-frame clones, though not all of them. Found here are some 100,000 clones, 80% to 90% of them singletons; the top ten hold less than 1.5%. For this clone: Its antigen is currently unknown.

The chain couples TRBV29-1 to TRBJ2-1; 11 nucleotides line up with TRBD1. Sequencing was carried out using PBMCs. This TCR came from a woman aged 18-29 years in good health and CMV-seronegative. In DNA form, the CDR3 reads TGCAGCGTTGAAGCTCCCGGACAGGGGGCGAGGAATGAGCAGTTCTTC. Its translation is CSVEAPGQGARNEQFF.